This TCR beta chain was captured by sequencing in a study of blood T cell repertoires in COVID-19. About the study: Italy, Spain and the United States were the sources of the convalescent and acute COVID-19 samples.

Germline V gene data show CDR1 as KGHSH and CDR2 as LQKENI. After removal of 2 bases from V and 6 bases from J, the junction contained 5 bases not matched to a gene. The CDR3 spans 15 residues. Produced via immunoSEQ multiplex PCR; TCRdb's table is partial and in-frame only. The sample holds some 130,000 clones, more than 80% seen once. This chain joins TRBV18 and TRBJ2-1, with 9 nucleotides matching TRBD1. Material: PBMCs or T cells enriched from blood (not recorded which). The sequence came from a man in his fifties who had recovered from COVID-19. CDR3 amino acids: CASSPRTGAGNEQFF. Here the CDR3 DNA reads TGTGCCAGCTCACCAAGGACAGGGGCGGGCAATGAGCAGTTCTTC.